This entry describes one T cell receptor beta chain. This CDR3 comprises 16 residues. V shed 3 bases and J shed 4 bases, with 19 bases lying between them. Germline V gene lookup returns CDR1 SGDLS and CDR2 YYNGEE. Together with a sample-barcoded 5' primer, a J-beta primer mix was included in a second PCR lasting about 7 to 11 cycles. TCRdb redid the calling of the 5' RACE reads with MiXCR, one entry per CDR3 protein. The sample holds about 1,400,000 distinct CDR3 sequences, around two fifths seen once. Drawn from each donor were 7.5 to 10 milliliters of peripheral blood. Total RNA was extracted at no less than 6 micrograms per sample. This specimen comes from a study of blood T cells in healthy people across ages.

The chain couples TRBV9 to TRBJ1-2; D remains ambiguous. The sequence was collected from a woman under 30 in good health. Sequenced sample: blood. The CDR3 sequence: CASSASSIGVGYGYTF. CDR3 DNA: TGTGCCAGCAGCGCGTCCTCCATTGGGGTTGGCTATGGCTACACCTTC.